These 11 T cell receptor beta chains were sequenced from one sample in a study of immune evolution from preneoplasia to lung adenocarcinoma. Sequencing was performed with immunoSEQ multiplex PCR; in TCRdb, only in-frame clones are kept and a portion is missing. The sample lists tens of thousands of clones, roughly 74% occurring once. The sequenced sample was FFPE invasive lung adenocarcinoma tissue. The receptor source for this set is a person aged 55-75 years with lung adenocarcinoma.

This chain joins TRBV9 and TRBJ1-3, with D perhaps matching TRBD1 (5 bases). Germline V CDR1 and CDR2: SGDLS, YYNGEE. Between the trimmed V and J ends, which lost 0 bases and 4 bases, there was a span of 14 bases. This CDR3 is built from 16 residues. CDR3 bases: TGTGCCAGCAGCGTAGCCTCTGGGGGTGGAGGAAACACCATATATTTT. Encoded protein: CASSVASGGGGNTIYF.

Here the CDR3 DNA reads TGTGCCAGCTCACAGGGGACTCTCTCTGGAAACACCATATATTTT. Encoded protein: CASSQGTLSGNTIYF. This sequence joins TRBV18 and TRBJ1-3, with D tentatively TRBD1 (5 bases). The CDR3 totals 15 residues. Germline V CDR1 and CDR2: KGHSH, LQKENI. Trimming took 4 bases from V and 0 from J, leaving 10 bases between them.

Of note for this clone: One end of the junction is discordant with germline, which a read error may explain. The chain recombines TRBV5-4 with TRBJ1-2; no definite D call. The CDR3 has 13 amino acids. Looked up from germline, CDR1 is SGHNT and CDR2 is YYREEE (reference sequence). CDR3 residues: CASAPELVDGYTF. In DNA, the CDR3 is TGCGCGAGCGCCCCGGAATTGGTTGATGGCTACACCTTC.

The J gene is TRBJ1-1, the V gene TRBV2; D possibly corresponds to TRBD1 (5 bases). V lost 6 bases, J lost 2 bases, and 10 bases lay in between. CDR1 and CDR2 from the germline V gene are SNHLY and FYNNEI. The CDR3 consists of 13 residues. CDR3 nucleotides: TGTGCCAGCAGCCGGGACGCCAACACTGAAGCTTTCTTT. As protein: CASSRDANTEAFF.

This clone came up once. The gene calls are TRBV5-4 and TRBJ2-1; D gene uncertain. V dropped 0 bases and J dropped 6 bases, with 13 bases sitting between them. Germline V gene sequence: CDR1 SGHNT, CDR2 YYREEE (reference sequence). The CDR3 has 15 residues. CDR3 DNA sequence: TGTGCCAGCAGCTTGGACCCGGTGGGCGGCAATGAGCAGTTCTTC. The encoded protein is CASSLDPVGGNEQFF.

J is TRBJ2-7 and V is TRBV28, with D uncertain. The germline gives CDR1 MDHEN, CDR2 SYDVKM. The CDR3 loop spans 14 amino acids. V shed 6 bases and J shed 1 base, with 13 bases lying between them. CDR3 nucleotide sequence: TGTGCCAGCAGCCCCTTTGGCAGTTCCTACGAGCAGTACTTC. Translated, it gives CASSPFGSSYEQYF.

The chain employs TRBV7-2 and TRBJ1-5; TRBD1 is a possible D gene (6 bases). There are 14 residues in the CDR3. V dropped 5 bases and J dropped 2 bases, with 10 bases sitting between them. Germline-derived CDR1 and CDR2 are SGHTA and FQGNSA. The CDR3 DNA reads TGTGCCAGCAGCCAAAACAGGGGCAATCAGCCCCAGCATTTT. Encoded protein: CASSQNRGNQPQHF.

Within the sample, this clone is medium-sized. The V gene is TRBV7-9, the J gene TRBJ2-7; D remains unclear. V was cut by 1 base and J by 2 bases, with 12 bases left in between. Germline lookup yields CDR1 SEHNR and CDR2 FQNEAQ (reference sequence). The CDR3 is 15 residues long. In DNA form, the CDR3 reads TGTGCCAGCAGCTTAGATTTGGGTTCCCCCTACGAGCAGTACTTC. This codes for CASSLDLGSPYEQYF. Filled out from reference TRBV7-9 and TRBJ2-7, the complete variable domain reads DTGVSQNPRHKITKRGQNVTFRCDPISEHNRLYWYRQTLGQGPEFLTYFQNEAQLEKSRLLSDRFSAERPKGSFSTLEIQRTEQGDSAMYLCASSLDLGSPYEQYFGPGTRLTVT.

The DNA of the CDR3 is TGTGCCAGTACCCGCGGGAGCGACTACAATGAGCAGTTCTTC. Its translation is CASTRGSDYNEQFF. The genes are TRBV19 and TRBJ2-1; 7 nucleotides line up with TRBD2. CDR3 length: 14 amino acids. Germline V gene lookup returns CDR1 LNHDA and CDR2 SQIVND (reference sequence). V shed 7 bases, J shed 3 bases, and the junction held 6 bases outside the gene matches.

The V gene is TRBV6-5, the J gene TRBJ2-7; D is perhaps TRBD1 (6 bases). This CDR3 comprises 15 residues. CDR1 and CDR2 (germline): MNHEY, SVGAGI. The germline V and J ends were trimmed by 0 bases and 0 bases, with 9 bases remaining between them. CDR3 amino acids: CASSYSGALSYEQYF. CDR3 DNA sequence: TGTGCCAGCAGTTACTCGGGGGCTCTCTCCTACGAGCAGTACTTC.

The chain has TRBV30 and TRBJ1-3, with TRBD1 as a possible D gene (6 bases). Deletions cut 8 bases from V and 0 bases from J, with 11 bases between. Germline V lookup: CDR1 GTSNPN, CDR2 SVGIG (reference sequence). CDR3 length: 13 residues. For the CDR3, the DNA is TGTGCCCGAGGGGGGGGCTCTGGAAACACCATATATTTT. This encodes CARGGGSGNTIYF.